The clone carrying this TCR beta chain was found a few times. Antigen: not known. This beta chain is an unintended read in a library built for alpha chains; its size means little. The germline V gene encodes CDR1 SQVTM and CDR2 ANQGSEA. The trim removed 6 bases at V and 5 bases at J, leaving 8 bases unmatched. CDR3 length equals 13 residues. A distinct unique molecular identifier was carried by each TCR cDNA molecule. TCRdb passed the 5' RACE reads through MiXCR, listing each CDR3 protein once. Of 850 to 1,100 distinct CDR3 sequences listed, about 46% are singletons. The data were obtained in a study of spatial heterogeneity in lung cancer. Time point in this sample: sample taken at primary tumor resection. Unsorted samples of tumor, nontumor lung or frozen PBMC had their whole RNA sequenced. General study findings and limits: Ubiquitous expanded tumor TCRs surfaced in blood more at resection than they did at follow-up.

V usage is TRBV29-1 and J usage is TRBJ2-7; 9 nucleotides align to TRBD1. Sequenced here: PBMCs, sampled at surgery. The sequence was obtained from a male donor with early-stage non-small cell lung cancer. The CDR3 is CSVTGTGLDEQYF. The CDR3 region has the DNA TGCAGCGTAACCGGGACAGGGCTGGACGAGCAGTACTTC.